These T cell receptor beta chains were read from a single sample in a study of cytomegalovirus exposure and HLA in healthy donors. Sequencing used immunoSEQ multiplex PCR; TCRdb keeps in-frame clones, though not all of them. The sample has around 180,000 clones, 84% seen once. The sequenced material came from PBMCs. These receptors were obtained from a girl aged 2-10 years in good health and CMV-seropositive. Both conserved end residues are part of each CDR3.

CDR3 protein: CASSSDTEAFF
V gene: TRBV10-2
J gene: TRBJ1-1

CDR3 protein: CATYNRGLDEQYF
V gene: TRBV15
J gene: TRBJ2-7

CDR3 protein: CASSRGQFPPDEKLFF
V gene: TRBV2
J gene: TRBJ1-4

CDR3 protein: CASSYEREGIRDTQYF
V gene: TRBV6-6
J gene: TRBJ2-3

CDR3 protein: CASSFGLAGVGDTQYF
V gene: TRBV5-4
J gene: TRBJ2-3

CDR3 protein: CASTVGLLNTGELFF
V gene: TRBV2
J gene: TRBJ2-2

CDR3 protein: CASNPRTSGRYEQYF
V gene: TRBV6-5
J gene: TRBJ2-7

CDR3 protein: CASSDRSNTEAFF
V gene: TRBV5-1
J gene: TRBJ1-1

CDR3 protein: CASRSGNTEAFF
V gene: TRBV27
J gene: TRBJ1-1

CDR3 protein: CASSDAQGRNGYTF
V gene: TRBV7-2
J gene: TRBJ1-2

CDR3 protein: CASSLGGGMNTEAFF
V gene: TRBV5-1
J gene: TRBJ1-1

CDR3 protein: CSVEVRGGMNEQFF
V gene: TRBV29-1
J gene: TRBJ2-1

CDR3 protein: CASSLSAGGNQPQHF
V gene: TRBV28
J gene: TRBJ1-5

CDR3 protein: CASSFSGTSGGELFF
V gene: TRBV7-6
J gene: TRBJ2-2

CDR3 protein: CAWSLGQFNEKLFF
V gene: TRBV30
J gene: TRBJ1-4

CDR3 protein: CASSLQGLAGVLEQYF
V gene: TRBV5-1
J gene: NA

CDR3 protein: CASSPGTGGINEQFF
V gene: TRBV19
J gene: TRBJ2-1

CDR3 protein: CASSHGGGQVTYGYTF
V gene: TRBV9
J gene: TRBJ1-2

CDR3 protein: CASSLYLTPNTEAFF
V gene: TRBV28
J gene: TRBJ1-1

CDR3 protein: CASSRISVTGTSGGGRPDEQFF
V gene: TRBV7-8
J gene: TRBJ2-1

CDR3 protein: CASSGNSVLETQYF
V gene: TRBV7-9
J gene: TRBJ2-5

CDR3 protein: CASSLTGSNTEAFF
V gene: TRBV5-4
J gene: TRBJ1-1

CDR3 protein: CASSQAFVETQYF
V gene: TRBV4-1
J gene: TRBJ2-5

CDR3 protein: CASRPPGQGSRGYTF
V gene: TRBV5-8
J gene: TRBJ1-2

CDR3 protein: CASKISGARGGEQFF
V gene: TRBV19
J gene: TRBJ2-1

CDR3 protein: CAWSVLRGAFF
V gene: TRBV30
J gene: TRBJ1-1

CDR3 protein: CASSPTSGRAYNEQFF
V gene: TRBV27
J gene: TRBJ2-1

CDR3 protein: CASSEAGGSTEAFF
V gene: TRBV2
J gene: TRBJ1-1

CDR3 protein: CASSTVHGYTF
V gene: TRBV6-1
J gene: TRBJ1-2

CDR3 protein: CASSLGQTYEQYF
V gene: TRBV28
J gene: TRBJ2-7

CDR3 protein: CASSLEQGGNTEAFF
V gene: TRBV7-8
J gene: TRBJ1-1

CDR3 protein: CASTQVLLADYTDTQYF
V gene: TRBV5-1
J gene: TRBJ2-3

CDR3 protein: CASSEMGDYGYTF
V gene: TRBV6-1
J gene: TRBJ1-2

CDR3 protein: CASNRQGPNEQFF
V gene: TRBV5-1
J gene: TRBJ2-1

CDR3 protein: CASSQALAGGPLDTQYF
V gene: TRBV4-1
J gene: TRBJ2-3

CDR3 protein: CASSQGTSGRTYEQYF
V gene: TRBV4-2
J gene: TRBJ2-7

CDR3 protein: CASSEGARTFIENTEAFF
V gene: TRBV6-1
J gene: TRBJ1-1

CDR3 protein: CASSMGPSTVNYGYTF
V gene: TRBV5-8
J gene: TRBJ1-2

CDR3 protein: CASSENPPGTSGTTDTQYF
V gene: TRBV10-1
J gene: TRBJ2-3

CDR3 protein: CASSFKGAYTF
V gene: TRBV28
J gene: TRBJ1-2

CDR3 protein: CASLGGNTGELFF
V gene: TRBV2
J gene: TRBJ2-2

CDR3 protein: CAISSGTEAYPGNTIYF
V gene: TRBV10-3
J gene: TRBJ1-3

CDR3 protein: CASSSPGQNSPLHF
V gene: TRBV28
J gene: TRBJ1-6

CDR3 protein: CASSLYGGSFYGYTF
V gene: TRBV13
J gene: TRBJ1-2

CDR3 protein: CSFFRQPQHF
V gene: TRBV29-1
J gene: TRBJ1-5

CDR3 protein: CASSRGQGEDHEQYF
V gene: TRBV4-1
J gene: TRBJ2-7

CDR3 protein: CASSQEGGRENIQYF
V gene: TRBV4-1
J gene: TRBJ2-4

CDR3 protein: CASSPTGGLKTPEAFF
V gene: TRBV4-2
J gene: TRBJ1-1

CDR3 protein: CSVEVVQGSGYNEQFF
V gene: TRBV29-1
J gene: TRBJ2-1

CDR3 protein: CASSLEFLGTGQETQYF
V gene: TRBV11-1
J gene: TRBJ2-5

CDR3 protein: CASSSLKSAGGSEAFF
V gene: TRBV27
J gene: TRBJ1-1

CDR3 protein: CASSLARGTVGEQFF
V gene: TRBV5-1
J gene: TRBJ2-1

CDR3 protein: CASSTGETEAFF
V gene: TRBV9
J gene: TRBJ1-1

CDR3 protein: CASRYTGTGNNSPLHF
V gene: TRBV27
J gene: TRBJ1-6

CDR3 protein: CASVSGESSYEQYF
V gene: TRBV11-2
J gene: TRBJ2-7